One and the same sample provided the 12 T cell receptor beta chains below, sequenced in a study of T-cell reconstitution after alpha-beta-depleted transplantation in children. It was with unique molecular identifiers that the TCRbeta library was prepared. TCRdb itself ran the PCR reads through MiXCR, one entry per CDR3 protein. Among 350,000 to 450,000 distinct CDR3 sequences listed, roughly 15% were seen once. The material was PBMCs, obtained from the stem cell graft. These receptors were obtained from a human donor who donated a stem cell graft to a child with Fanconi anemia.

This sequence joins TRBV12-3 or TRBV12-4 and TRBJ2-1; 8 nucleotides match TRBD2. There are 17 residues in the CDR3. Trimming removed 4 bases from V and 6 bases from J; junction bases left unmatched: 14. The CDR3 spells CASSSPIRGGRGNEQFF. CDR3 bases: TGTGCCAGCAGTTCCCCTATCCGGGGGGGCCGGGGCAATGAGCAGTTCTTC.

The sample holds a few counts of this clonotype. The chain links TRBV4-2 to TRBJ1-6; tentatively, D is TRBD1 (5 bases). The CDR3 contains 18 residues. Trimming took off 0 bases at V and 0 bases at J, with 12 bases between the two ends. The germline V gene encodes CDR1 LGHNA and CDR2 YNFKEQ. The CDR3 DNA is TGTGCCAGCAGCCAAGATACCGGGGCGAGCTCCTATAATTCACCCCTCCACTTT. It specifies CASSQDTGASSYNSPLHF.

This clonotype has at least ten counts. The chain couples TRBV5-1 to TRBJ2-1, with 8 positions matching TRBD1. Germline values: CDR1 SGHRS, CDR2 YFSETQ. CDR3 length: 14 amino acids. Trimming removed 5 bases from V and 2 bases from J; junction bases left unmatched: 3. CDR3 in amino acids: CASRVTGAYNEQFF. DNA of the CDR3: TGCGCCAGCAGGGTGACAGGGGCCTACAATGAGCAGTTCTTC. The full variable domain, in which reference TRBV5-1 and TRBJ2-1 provide the parts outside the CDR3, is KAGVTQTPRYLIKTRGQQVTLSCSPISGHRSVSWYQQTPGQGLQFLFEYFSETQRNKGNFPGRFSGRQFSNSRSEMNVSTLELGDSALYLCASRVTGAYNEQFFGPGTRLTVL.

This clonotype was seen many times. V and J are TRBV5-5 and TRBJ2-1; D gene uncertain. Trimming removed 1 base from V and 10 bases from J, with 6 bases in between. This CDR3 is 11 amino acids long. Germline V gene data show CDR1 as SGHKS and CDR2 as YYEKEE (reference sequence). The CDR3 bases are TGTGCCAGCAGCTTGTTTACCGAGCAGTTCTTC. Its protein is CASSLFTEQFF.

This clonotype showed up just a few times. The chain carries TRBV5-5 and TRBJ1-2, with D uncertain. With 5 bases removed from V and 8 bases from J, the gap between germline ends came to 16 bases. Germline CDR1 is SGHKS and CDR2 is YYEKEE (reference sequence). The CDR3 has 13 amino acids. This chain's CDR3 is CASSSVPDRGYTF. CDR3 nucleotide sequence: TGTGCCAGCAGTTCAGTTCCCGATCGGGGCTACACCTTC.

In this sample, this clonotype turned up many times. The rearrangement joins TRBV29-1 to TRBJ2-3, with 14 bases lining up with TRBD2. Germline CDR1 reads SQVTM; CDR2 reads ANQGSEA. With V trimmed by 7 bases and J by 7 bases, 10 bases remained unmatched. The CDR3 runs to 15 residues. The DNA for the CDR3 is TGCAGCGCCCGATCGACTAGCGGGGGGGTATATACGCAGTATTTT. This sequence encodes CSARSTSGGVYTQYF.

This clonotype has just a few counts. The J gene is TRBJ1-1, the V gene TRBV7-9, with a tentative D call TRBD1 (5 bases). Per germline, CDR1 SEHNR and CDR2 FQNEAQ (reference sequence). This CDR3 comprises 15 residues. V was clipped by 5 bases and J by 1 base, with 14 bases between them. The CDR3 loop is CASSEELGANTEAFF. CDR3 DNA sequence: TGTGCCAGCAGCGAAGAGCTTGGGGCGAACACTGAAGCTTTCTTT.

This chain connects TRBV10-3 to TRBJ2-6; D not resolved. The CDR3 extends over 13 amino acids. V dropped 8 bases and J dropped 3 bases, with 8 bases sitting between them. Per the germline V gene, CDR1 is ENHRY and CDR2 is SYGVKD. The CDR3 spells CAIHSVGANVLTF. In DNA form, the CDR3 reads TGTGCCATCCACAGCGTTGGGGCCAACGTCCTGACTTTC.

The chain links TRBV30 to TRBJ2-1; D could derive from TRBD1 or TRBD2 (5 bases each). V shed 7 bases and J shed 3 bases, with 13 bases lying between them. Germline V CDR1 and CDR2: GTSNPN, SVGIG (reference sequence). The CDR3 spans 13 residues. CDR3 loop: CASSGGIYNEQFF. In DNA, the CDR3 is TGTGCCTCTTCTGGGGGAATCTACAATGAGCAGTTCTTC.

The chain has TRBV5-1 and TRBJ1-1, with 8 bases lining up with TRBD1. The CDR3 is 15 residues long. Per germline, CDR1 SGHRS and CDR2 YFSETQ. The trim removed 3 bases at V and 5 bases at J, leaving 9 bases unmatched. The CDR3 nucleotides are TGCGCCAGCAGCTCCCTAGGGACAGGAGTTACTGAAGCTTTCTTT. Encoded protein: CASSSLGTGVTEAFF.

In this sample, this clonotype turned up many times. This rearrangement joins TRBV7-9 to TRBJ1-2; tentative D call: TRBD1 (6 bases). Germline CDR1 reads SEHNR; CDR2 reads FQNEAQ (reference sequence). Trimming removed 4 bases from V and 4 bases from J, with 10 bases in between. CDR3 length: 13 amino acids. CDR3 sequence (DNA): TGTGCCAGCAGCTCGACAGGTCTCTATGGCTACACCTTC. Its protein is CASSSTGLYGYTF.

This clonotype was recorded a few times. The chain uses TRBV6-2 or TRBV6-3 and TRBJ1-5, with 10 bases fitting TRBD1. This CDR3 spans 16 amino acids. V trimming: 4 bases; J trimming: 5 bases; junction bases outside the gene matches: 8. Germline lookup yields CDR1 MNHEY and CDR2 SVGEGT. The CDR3 reads CASSSIGQGDYQPQHF. The CDR3 DNA is TGTGCCAGCAGTTCCATCGGACAGGGGGATTATCAGCCCCAGCATTTT.